This paragraph covers one TCR beta chain sequence. Its antigen is still unknown. This specimen belongs to a study of T-cell memory formation after mild COVID-19. Study overall: Each donor largely had its own TCR clusters.

The germline V and J ends were trimmed by 0 bases and 5 bases, with 5 bases remaining between them. Germline V gene sequence: CDR1 SGHDT, CDR2 YYEEEE. CDR3 size: 12 residues. TCRdb reprocessed the 5' RACE reads via MiXCR and lists one record per CDR3 protein. This table holds about 200,000 distinct CDR3 sequences, more than 8% found once. The study, taken as a whole, reports: A second wave of clones peaked on day 37, and their SARS-CoV-2 specificity went unconfirmed.

The clonotype was recovered from a man younger than 30 who had mild COVID-19 (a few samples of this study predate the infection). Cell type and time point are not known. The sample taken for sequencing was PBMCs or a T cell subset sorted from them (not recorded which). The chain has TRBV5-6 and TRBJ2-5; D gene uncertain. As DNA, the CDR3 is TGTGCCAGCAGCTTGGCCATGGAGACCCAGTACTTC. Protein sequence: CASSLAMETQYF.